Below, 8 T cell receptor beta chains from the same sample are listed, as sequenced in a study of T cell repertoires in cytomegalovirus infection. Their antigens are not known. In TCRdb, the reads were re-called with MiXCR into one record per CDR3 protein. The profile shows hundreds of thousands of distinct CDR3 sequences, around 32% of them singletons. Sequenced material: cultured CD8+ T cells from PBMCs, taken from culture after CMV antigen stimulation. The receptors stem from a human donor in good health (CMV status not recorded). Some clones in this sample may be carry-over from other donors' samples.

This clonotype has just a few counts. Here the CDR3 reads CAINPHRTEPNTEAFF. DNA of the CDR3: TGTGCCATCAACCCACACCGGACGGAACCGAACACTGAAGCTTTCTTT. This chain links TRBV10-3 with TRBJ1-1; no clear D. With 7 bases removed from V and 1 base from J, the gap between germline ends came to 19 bases. Germline V gene lookup returns CDR1 ENHRY and CDR2 SYGVKD. The CDR3 loop spans 16 amino acids.

V gene TRBV12-3 or TRBV12-4 combines with J gene TRBJ2-2, with 9 bases matching TRBD2. This CDR3 is 19 amino acids long. Trimming at V came to 6 bases and at J to 3 bases, leaving 17 bases not matched to a gene. In DNA form, the CDR3 reads TGTGCCAGCAGCTTCTTGGCGGGGCGGGGGGGCCCCGACACCGGGGAGCTGTTTTTT. Translating it yields CASSFLAGRGGPDTGELFF.

This clonotype was counted once. This sequence joins TRBV11-3 and TRBJ2-7; D remains unclear. There are 15 residues in the CDR3. Germline V gene data show CDR1 as SGHNT and CDR2 as YENEEA. V was trimmed by 6 bases and J by 2 bases, leaving 17 bases between them. CDR3 DNA sequence: TGTGCCAGCAGTTATGGAGTGGGCAGAGCCTACGAGCAGTACTTC. Amino acid sequence: CASSYGVGRAYEQYF. Looking up the rest from reference TRBV11-3 and TRBJ2-7 gives the full variable domain: EAGVVQSPRYKIIEKKQPVAFWCNPISGHNTLYWYLQNLGQGPELLIRYENEEAVDDSQLPKDRFSAERLKGVDSTLKIQPAELGDSAVYLCASSYGVGRAYEQYFGPGTRLTVT.

This clonotype was found a few times. The V and J genes are TRBV19 and TRBJ2-1, with a weak D call TRBD1 (5 bases). Trimming pared 3 bases from V and 0 bases from J, leaving 12 bases between. The CDR3 has 16 amino acids. Germline V gene lookup returns CDR1 LNHDA and CDR2 SQIVND (reference sequence). CDR3 loop: CASSITGLSSYNEQFF. The CDR3 nucleotides read TGTGCCAGTAGTATCACAGGTCTCAGCTCCTACAATGAGCAGTTCTTC.

This clonotype was seen repeatedly, ten times or more. The chain employs TRBV7-3 and TRBJ2-2; a weak D match, TRBD1 (6 bases). V lost 5 bases and J 2 bases, leaving 12 bases between the germline ends. CDR1 is SGHTA, CDR2 FQGTGA, per germline. The CDR3 is made up of 15 amino acids. The CDR3 region is CASSATGTNTGELFF. In nucleotides, the CDR3 is TGTGCCAGCAGCGCAACAGGGACCAACACCGGGGAGCTGTTTTTT.

The chain links TRBV4-2 to TRBJ2-3, with TRBD2 identical over 11 bases. After removal of 4 bases from V and 2 bases from J, the junction contained 5 bases not matched to a gene. The CDR3 spans 16 residues. Looked up from germline, CDR1 is LGHNA and CDR2 is YNFKEQ. In DNA, the CDR3 is TGTGCCAGCAGCCCAGTAGCGGGGGGGTTCACAGATACGCAGTATTTT. It specifies CASSPVAGGFTDTQYF.

J is TRBJ2-1 and V is TRBV20-1; D gene uncertain. V dropped 2 bases and J dropped 6 bases, with 14 bases sitting between them. The length of the CDR3 is 14 residues. The V gene's germline CDR1 is DFQATT and CDR2 SNEGSKA (reference sequence). CDR3 bases: TGCAGTGCTAGAAAAGTCCCGGGTGCCAATGAGCAGTTCTTC. Translating it yields CSARKVPGANEQFF.

This chain joins TRBV7-3 and TRBJ2-2; D is possibly TRBD2 (5 bases). This CDR3 is built from 16 residues. The V gene lost 1 base and the J gene lost 0 bases, with 9 bases spanning the gap. Germline-derived CDR1 and CDR2 are SGHTA and FQGTGA. DNA of the CDR3: TGTGCCAGCAGCTTAATACGGGGTACGAACACCGGGGAGCTGTTTTTT. It codes for CASSLIRGTNTGELFF.